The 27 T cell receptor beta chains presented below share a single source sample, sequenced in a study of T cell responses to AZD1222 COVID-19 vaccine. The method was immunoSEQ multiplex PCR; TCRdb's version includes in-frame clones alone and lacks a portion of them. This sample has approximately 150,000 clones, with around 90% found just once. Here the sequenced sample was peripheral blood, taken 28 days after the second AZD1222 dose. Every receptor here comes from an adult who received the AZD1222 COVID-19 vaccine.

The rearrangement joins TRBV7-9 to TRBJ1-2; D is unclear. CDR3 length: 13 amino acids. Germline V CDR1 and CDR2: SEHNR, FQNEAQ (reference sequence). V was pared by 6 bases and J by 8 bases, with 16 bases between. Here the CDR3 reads CASSRTEVQGYTF. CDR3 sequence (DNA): TGTGCCAGCAGTAGGACGGAAGTTCAGGGCTACACCTTC. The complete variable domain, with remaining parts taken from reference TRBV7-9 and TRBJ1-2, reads DTGVSQNPRHKITKRGQNVTFRCDPISEHNRLYWYRQTLGQGPEFLTYFQNEAQLEKSRLLSDRFSAERPKGSFSTLEIQRTEQGDSAMYLCASSRTEVQGYTFGSGTRLTVV.

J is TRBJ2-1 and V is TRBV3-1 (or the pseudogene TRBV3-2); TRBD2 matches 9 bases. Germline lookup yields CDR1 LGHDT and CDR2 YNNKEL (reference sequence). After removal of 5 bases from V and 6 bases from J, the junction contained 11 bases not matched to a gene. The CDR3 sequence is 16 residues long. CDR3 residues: CASSVDSGRLSNEQFF. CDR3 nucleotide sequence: TGTGCCAGCAGCGTGGATAGCGGGAGATTAAGCAATGAGCAGTTCTTC.

Here the CDR3 reads CASSLWGQNSNQPQHF. In nucleotides, the CDR3 is TGTGCCAGCAGTTTATGGGGACAGAATAGCAATCAGCCCCAGCATTTT. This sequence joins TRBV28 and TRBJ1-5, with 7 bases lining up with TRBD1. Losses at the gene ends were 0 bases for V and 0 bases for J; bases not matched to a gene: 2. The CDR3 loop spans 16 amino acids. Germline-derived CDR1 and CDR2 are MDHEN and SYDVKM.

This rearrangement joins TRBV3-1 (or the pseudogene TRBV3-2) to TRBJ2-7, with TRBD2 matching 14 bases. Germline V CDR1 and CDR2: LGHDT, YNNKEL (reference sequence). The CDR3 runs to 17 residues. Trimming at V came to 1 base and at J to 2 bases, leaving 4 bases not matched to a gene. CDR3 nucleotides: TGTGCCAGCAGCCAAGGACTAGCGGGAGGGATCCCCTACGAGCAGTACTTC. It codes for CASSQGLAGGIPYEQYF.

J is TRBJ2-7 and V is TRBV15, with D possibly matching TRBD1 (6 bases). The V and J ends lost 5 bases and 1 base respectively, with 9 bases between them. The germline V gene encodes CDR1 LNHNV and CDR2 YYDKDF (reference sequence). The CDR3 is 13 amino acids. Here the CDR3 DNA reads TGTGCCACCAGCTCCGGACAGTCCTACGAGCAGTACTTC. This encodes CATSSGQSYEQYF.

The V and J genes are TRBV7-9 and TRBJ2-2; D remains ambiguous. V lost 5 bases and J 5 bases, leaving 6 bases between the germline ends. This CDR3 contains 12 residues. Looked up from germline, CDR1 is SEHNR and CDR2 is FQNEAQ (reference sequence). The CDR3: CASSPRTGELFF. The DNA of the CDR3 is TGTGCCAGCAGCCCCCGTACCGGGGAGCTGTTTTTT.

The CDR3 loop is CASSLDRDREAFF. The CDR3 DNA is TGTGCCAGCAGCTTAGATAGAGACAGGGAGGCTTTCTTT. The chain combines TRBV11-2 with TRBJ1-1; 7 bases map to TRBD1. V lost 0 bases to trimming and J lost 11 bases; unmatched junction nucleotides: 6. This CDR3 is 13 amino acids long. CDR1 and CDR2 (germline): SGHAT, FQNNGV. Full variable domain (remainder filled in from reference TRBV11-2 and TRBJ1-1): EAGVAQSPRYKIIEKRQSVAFWCNPISGHATLYWYQQILGQGPKLLIQFQNNGVVDDSQLPKDRFSAERLKGVDSTLKIQPAKLEDSAVYLCASSLDRDREAFFGQGTRLTVV.

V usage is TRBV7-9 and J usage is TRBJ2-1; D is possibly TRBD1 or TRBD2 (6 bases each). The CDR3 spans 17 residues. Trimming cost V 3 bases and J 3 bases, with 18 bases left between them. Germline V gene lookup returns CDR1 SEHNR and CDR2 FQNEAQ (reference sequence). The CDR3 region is CASSFKRGVPGYNEQFF. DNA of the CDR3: TGTGCCAGCAGCTTCAAAAGGGGGGTCCCCGGCTACAATGAGCAGTTCTTC.

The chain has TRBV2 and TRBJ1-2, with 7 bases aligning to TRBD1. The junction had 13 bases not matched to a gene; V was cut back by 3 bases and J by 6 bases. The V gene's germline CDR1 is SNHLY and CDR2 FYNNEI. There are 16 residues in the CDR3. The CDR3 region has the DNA TGTGCCAGCAGTGATAGGGCGGGACAGAGCGTGAATGGCTACACCTTC. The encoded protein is CASSDRAGQSVNGYTF.

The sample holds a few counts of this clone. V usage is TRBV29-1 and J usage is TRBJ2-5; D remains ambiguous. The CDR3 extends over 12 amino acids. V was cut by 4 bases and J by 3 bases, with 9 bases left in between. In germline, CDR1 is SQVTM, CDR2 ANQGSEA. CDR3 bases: TGCAGCGTTGTACTGGTAAAAGAGACCCAGTACTTC. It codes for CSVVLVKETQYF.

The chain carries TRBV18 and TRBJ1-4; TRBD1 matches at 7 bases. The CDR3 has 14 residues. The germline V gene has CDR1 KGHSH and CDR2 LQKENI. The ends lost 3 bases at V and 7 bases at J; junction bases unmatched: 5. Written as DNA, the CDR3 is TGTGCCAGCTCACCGGGACAGCCGCCTGAAAAACTGTTTTTT. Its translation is CASSPGQPPEKLFF.

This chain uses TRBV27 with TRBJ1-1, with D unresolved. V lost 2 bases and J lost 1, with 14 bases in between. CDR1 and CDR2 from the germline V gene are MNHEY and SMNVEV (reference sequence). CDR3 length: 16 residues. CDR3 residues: CASSLEGRWANTEAFF. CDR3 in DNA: TGTGCCAGCAGTTTAGAAGGCCGTTGGGCGAACACTGAAGCTTTCTTT.

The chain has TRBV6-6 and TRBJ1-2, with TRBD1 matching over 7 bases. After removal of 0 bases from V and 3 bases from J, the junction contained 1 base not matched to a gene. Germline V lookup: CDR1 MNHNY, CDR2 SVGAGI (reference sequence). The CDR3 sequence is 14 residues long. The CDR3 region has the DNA TGTGCCAGCAGTTACTCCCAGGGGGACTATGGCTACACCTTC. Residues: CASSYSQGDYGYTF.

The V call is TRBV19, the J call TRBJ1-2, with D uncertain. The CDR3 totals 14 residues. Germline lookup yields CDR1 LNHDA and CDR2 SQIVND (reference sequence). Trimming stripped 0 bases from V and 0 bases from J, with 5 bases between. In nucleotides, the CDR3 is TGTGCCAGTAGTATAGACAGTACTAACTATGGCTACACCTTC. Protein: CASSIDSTNYGYTF.

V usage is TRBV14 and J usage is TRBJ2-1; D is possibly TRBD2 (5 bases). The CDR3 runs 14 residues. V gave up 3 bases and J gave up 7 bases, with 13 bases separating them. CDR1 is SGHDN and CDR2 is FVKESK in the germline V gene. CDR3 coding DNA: TGTGCCAGCAGCCACGGAGGACTGAGGAATGAGCAGTTCTTC. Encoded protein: CASSHGGLRNEQFF.

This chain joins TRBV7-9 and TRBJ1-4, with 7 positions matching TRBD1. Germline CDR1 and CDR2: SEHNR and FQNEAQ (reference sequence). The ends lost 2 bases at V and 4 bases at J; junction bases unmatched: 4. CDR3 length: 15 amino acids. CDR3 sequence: CASSLPGQINEKLFF. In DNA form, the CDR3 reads TGTGCCAGCAGCTTACCGGGACAGATTAATGAAAAACTGTTTTTT.

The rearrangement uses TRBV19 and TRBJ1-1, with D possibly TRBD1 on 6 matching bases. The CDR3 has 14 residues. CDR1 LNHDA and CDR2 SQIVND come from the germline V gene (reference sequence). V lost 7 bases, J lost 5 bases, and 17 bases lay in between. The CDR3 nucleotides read TGTGCCAGTACCCCGCTGGGGGGGCGAACTGAAGCTTTCTTT. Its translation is CASTPLGGRTEAFF.

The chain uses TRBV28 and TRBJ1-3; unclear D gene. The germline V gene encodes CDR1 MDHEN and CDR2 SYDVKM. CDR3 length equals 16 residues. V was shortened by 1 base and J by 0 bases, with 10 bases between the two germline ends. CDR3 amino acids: CASSLYGLLSGNTIYF. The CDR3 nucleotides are TGTGCCAGCAGTTTATACGGTCTACTCTCTGGAAACACCATATATTTT.

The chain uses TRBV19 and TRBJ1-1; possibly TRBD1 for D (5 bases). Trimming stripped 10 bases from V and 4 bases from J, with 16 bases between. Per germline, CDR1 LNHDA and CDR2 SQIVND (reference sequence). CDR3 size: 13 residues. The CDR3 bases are TGTGCCACCACACCGGTGGGGCGCACTGAAGCTTTCTTT. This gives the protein CATTPVGRTEAFF.

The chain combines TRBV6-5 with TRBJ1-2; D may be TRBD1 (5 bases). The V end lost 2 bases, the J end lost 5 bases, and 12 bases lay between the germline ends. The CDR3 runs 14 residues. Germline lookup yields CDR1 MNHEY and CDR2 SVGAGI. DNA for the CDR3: TGTGCCAGCAGTTACGGGACGGGGTATTATGGCTACACCTTC. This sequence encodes CASSYGTGYYGYTF.

The chain's CDR3 is CASSYTGHSEAEAFF. CDR3 nucleotide sequence: TGTGCCAGCAGTTACACGGGACATAGCGAAGCTGAAGCTTTCTTT. This rearrangement joins TRBV6-2 or TRBV6-3 to TRBJ1-1; possible D gene TRBD1, 6 bases. This CDR3 contains 15 residues. The germline CDR1 and CDR2 sequences are MNHEY and SVGEGT. The V and J ends lost 2 bases and 6 bases respectively, with 16 bases between them.

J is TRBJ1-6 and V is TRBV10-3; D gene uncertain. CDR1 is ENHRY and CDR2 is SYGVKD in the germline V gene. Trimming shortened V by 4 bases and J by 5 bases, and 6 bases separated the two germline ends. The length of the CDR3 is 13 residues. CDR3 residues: CAISGKNNSPLHF. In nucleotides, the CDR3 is TGTGCCATCAGTGGGAAGAATAATTCACCCCTCCACTTT.

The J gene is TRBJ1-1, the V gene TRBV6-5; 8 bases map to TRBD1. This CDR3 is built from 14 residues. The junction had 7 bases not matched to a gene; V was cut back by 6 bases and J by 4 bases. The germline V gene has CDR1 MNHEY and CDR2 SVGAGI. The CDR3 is CASRYTGGSTEAFF. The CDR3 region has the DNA TGTGCCAGCAGGTACACAGGGGGGAGCACTGAAGCTTTCTTT.

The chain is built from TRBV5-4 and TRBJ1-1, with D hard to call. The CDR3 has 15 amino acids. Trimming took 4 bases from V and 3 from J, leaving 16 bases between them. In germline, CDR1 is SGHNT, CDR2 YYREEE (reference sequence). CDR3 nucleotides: TGTGCCAGCAGCCTCGGCGTAAAGCTAGACACTGAAGCTTTCTTT. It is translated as CASSLGVKLDTEAFF.

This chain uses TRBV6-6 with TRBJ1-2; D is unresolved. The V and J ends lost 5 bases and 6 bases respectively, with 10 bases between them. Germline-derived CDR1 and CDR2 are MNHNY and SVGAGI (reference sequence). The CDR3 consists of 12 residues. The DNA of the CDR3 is TGTGCCAGCAGTCCAGGTGGAAATGGCTACACCTTC. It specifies CASSPGGNGYTF.

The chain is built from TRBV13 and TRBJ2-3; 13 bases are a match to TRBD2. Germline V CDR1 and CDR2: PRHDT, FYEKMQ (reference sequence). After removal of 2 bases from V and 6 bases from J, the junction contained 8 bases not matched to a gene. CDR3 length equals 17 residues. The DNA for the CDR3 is TGTGCCAGCAGCTTAATGGGACTAGCGGGGTTTAATGATACGCAGTATTTT. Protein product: CASSLMGLAGFNDTQYF.

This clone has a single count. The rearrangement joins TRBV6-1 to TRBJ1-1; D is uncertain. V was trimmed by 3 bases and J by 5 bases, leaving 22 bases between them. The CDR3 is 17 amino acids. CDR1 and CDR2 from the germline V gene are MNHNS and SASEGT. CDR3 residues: CASSDPGEPESNTEAFF. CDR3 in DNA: TGTGCCAGCAGTGACCCGGGTGAGCCCGAAAGCAATACTGAAGCTTTCTTT.